This T cell receptor beta chain came from a study of cytomegalovirus exposure and HLA in healthy donors. PCR employed 60 Vbeta and 13 Jbeta primers. Only in-frame clones appear in the TCRdb table, and some are missing; sequencing was by immunoSEQ multiplex PCR. The sample holds roughly 130,000 clones, 70% to 85% seen once. Germline assignment: CDR1 GTSNPN and CDR2 SVGIG (reference sequence). The CDR3 runs to 14 residues. J was trimmed by 1 base and V by 6 bases; bases with no gene match: 5. Sequencing used PBMCs. The chain recombines TRBV30 with TRBJ1-3; 8 nucleotides align to TRBD1. This sequence was found in a man aged 45 to 65 in good health and CMV-seronegative. Written as DNA, the CDR3 is TGTGCCTGTACCAGGGGGCAATCTGGAAACACCATATATTTT. Its translation: CACTRGQSGNTIYF.